This paragraph reports one TCR beta chain. Its cognate antigen is unknown. These data come from a study of cytomegalovirus exposure and HLA in healthy donors. Germline lookup yields CDR1 MNHEY and CDR2 SMNVEV (reference sequence). This CDR3 has 14 amino acids. Deletions cut 0 bases from V and 6 bases from J, with 11 bases between. Vbeta (60) and Jbeta (13) primers were used in the PCR. Assay used: immunoSEQ multiplex PCR; TCRdb lists only in-frame clones, some missing. This table has approximately 100,000 clones, roughly 79% appearing once. Study-wide results and caveats: Donor immune exposure was known only as CMV serostatus. Whilst most TCR sequences proved rare, a subset of public TCRs occurred across many donors.

This rearrangement joins TRBV27 to TRBJ1-2; D unresolved. The clonotype was recovered from a middle-aged woman in good health and CMV-seronegative. The source material was PBMCs. CDR3 nucleotides: TGTGCCAGCAGTTTATCGCCCGGGTTGGATGGCTACACCTTC. It yields the protein CASSLSPGLDGYTF.